These T cell receptor beta chains were read from a single sample in a study of T-cell memory formation after mild COVID-19. TCRdb re-analysed the 5' RACE reads in MiXCR, keeping a single row per CDR3 protein. The sample consists of 550,000 to 650,000 distinct CDR3 sequences, 17% of them appearing once. The sample comprised PBMCs or a T cell subset sorted from them (not recorded which). These receptors were taken from an adult woman who had mild COVID-19 (a few samples of this study predate the infection). Cell type and time point are not known. Each CDR3 is given with its conserved first and last residue. A D gene is named only where the DNA matches it firmly. Some rows mark clone size as missing; the rest say once, few, many or name a class of expanded clone.

>15|TRBJ1-2|NA|NA|TRBV7-6
TGTGCCAGCAGCTCCGGACCCAGGGGCCTATATGGCTACACCTTC
CASSSGPRGLYGYTF
>14|TRBJ2-7|NA|few|TRBV7-2
TGTGCCAGCAGCTTTGGGCGGGATACTTACGAGCAGTACTTC
CASSFGRDTYEQYF
>15|TRBJ2-7|NA|few|TRBV7-6
TGTGCCAGCAGCTTAGAACCGGGACGGTCCTACGAGCAGTACTTC
CASSLEPGRSYEQYF
>17|TRBJ2-5|TRBD2|NA|TRBV11-1
TGTGCCAGCAGCTTCGCTGATGTTAGCGGGAGGGCAGAGACCCAGTACTTC
CASSFADVSGRAETQYF
>18|TRBJ2-3|TRBD2|few|TRBV5-4
TGTGCCAGCAGCTTGGGGGCTGGCGGGAGTTATTTTGAGGATACGCAGTATTTT
CASSLGAGGSYFEDTQYF
>15|TRBJ2-7|NA|many|TRBV5-1
TGCGCCAGCAGCCCGGAGAGAGGGGTCTCCTACGAGCAGTACTTC
CASSPERGVSYEQYF
>14|TRBJ2-1|TRBD2|many|TRBV10-3
TGTGCCATCAGCCGGACTAGCGGAAGGGATGAGCAGTTCTTC
CAISRTSGRDEQFF
>13|TRBJ2-1|TRBD1|NA|TRBV20-1
TGCAGTGCCCCGGGACAGGGCAACAATGAGCAGTTCTTC
CSAPGQGNNEQFF
>14|TRBJ2-1|TRBD2|few|TRBV9
TGTGCCAGCAGCGGACTAGCGGAAAACAATGAGCAGTTCTTC
CASSGLAENNEQFF
>12|TRBJ1-2|NA|few|TRBV11-3
TGTGCCAGCAGCTTCCCGGAGCCCTATCTCACCTTC
CASSFPEPYLTF
>14|TRBJ1-1|NA|NA|TRBV27
TGTGCCAGCAGTTTTCGGGGGCGGAACACTGAAGCTTTCTTT
CASSFRGRNTEAFF
>14|TRBJ2-1|TRBD2|few|TRBV28
TGTGCCAGCAGTTCTCCTAGCGGACACAATGAGCAGTTCTTC
CASSSPSGHNEQFF
>15|TRBJ1-2|NA|few|TRBV24-1
TGTGCCACCAGTGATGCCAGGGAAGCTAACTATGGCTACACCTTC
CATSDAREANYGYTF
>15|TRBJ1-5|NA|few|TRBV7-2
TGTGCCAGCAGCAGAACAGGGTCTTGGAATCAGCCCCAGCATTTT
CASSRTGSWNQPQHF
>15|TRBJ2-2|TRBD2|few|TRBV20-1
TGCAGTGCGCGGACTAGCGGGGGACCTACCGGGGAGCTGTTTTTT
CSARTSGGPTGELFF
>15|TRBJ2-3|NA|few|TRBV5-6
TGTGCCAGCAAGAATAGGATTGGAGACACAGATACGCAGTATTTT
CASKNRIGDTDTQYF
>13|TRBJ2-7|NA|NA|TRBV25-1
TGTGCCAGCAGTGAATGGGCCTCCTACGAGCAGTACTTC
CASSEWASYEQYF
>17|TRBJ2-1|TRBD2|NA|TRBV7-9
TGTGCCAGCAGCTCTCCTAGCGGGAGGGACCCTAAGGATGAGCAGTTCTTC
CASSSPSGRDPKDEQFF
>14|TRBJ1-5|TRBD1|few|TRBV29-1
TGCAGCGATCTGGGACAGTATAGCAATCAGCCCCAGCATTTT
CSDLGQYSNQPQHF
>16|TRBJ1-1|NA|few|TRBV12-3/TRBV12-4
TGTGCCAGCAGTTTCCGTTTAGGGAACTTGAACACTGAAGCTTTCTTT
CASSFRLGNLNTEAFF